This TCR beta chain was sequenced for a study of blood T cell repertoires in COVID-19. Study details: Both acute and convalescent COVID-19 samples were obtained from the United States, Italy and Spain. The cDNA or gDNA used as material had been derived from T cells, B-cell-depleted T cells, or PBMCs.

Recruits, aged about 18 to 89 years, lived in 24 US areas. Per the original methods: Nucleated cell counts were estimated from reference gene primer amplification. Libraries were prepared by immunoSEQ multiplex PCR; TCRdb keeps only in-frame clonotypes and omits some of them. D and trimming come from the DNA, and the V and J calls and clone size come from that table. The table shows about 230,000 clones, with roughly nine tenths occurring only once. The source of this sequence is a young woman with acute COVID-19. The sequenced sample was PBMCs or T cells enriched from blood (not recorded which).

In DNA, the CDR3 is TGTGCCATCAGTGACCCCCGAGGAGAGATCGCTAAAGCTTTCTTT. Protein: CAISDPRGEIAKAFF. The genes are TRBV10-3 and TRBJ1-1; D unresolved. The length of the CDR3 is 15 residues. Germline CDR1 ENHRY, CDR2 SYGVKD. The V end was cut by 3 bases, the J end by 9 bases, with 20 bases between.